The 16 T cell receptor beta chains given below trace back to one sample, sequenced in a study of prognosis after radiotherapy for stage I lung cancer. It was by two-round multiplex PCR that TCR beta CDR3 was amplified from genomic DNA. First-round PCR employed TRBV- and TRBJ-specific primers for each gene. TCRdb reanalysed the multiplex PCR reads using MiXCR and keeps one entry per CDR3 protein. Of some 36,000 distinct CDR3 sequences in the sample, around a quarter were seen once. Source: PBMCs, taken before or after stereotactic body radiation therapy (not recorded which). The receptors here all came from a donor older than 45 with non-small cell lung cancer.

This clonotype was counted many times. This rearrangement joins TRBV28 to TRBJ2-5; weak D call: TRBD1 (6 bases). The CDR3 spans 13 residues. The germline V gene has CDR1 MDHEN and CDR2 SYDVKM. The V end was cut by 4 bases, the J end by 5 bases, with 11 bases between. The CDR3 here is CASSYQGRETQYF. DNA for the CDR3: TGTGCCAGCAGTTATCAGGGGCGGGAGACCCAGTACTTC.

This clonotype showed up many times. CDR3 bases: TGTGCCAGCAGTTCTTTGCAGGCCTCGGTCGCGACCCAGTACTTC. It encodes CASSSLQASVATQYF. J is TRBJ2-5 and V is TRBV28; no definite D call. V gave up 4 bases and J gave up 7 bases, with 19 bases separating them. In germline, CDR1 is MDHEN, CDR2 SYDVKM. The CDR3 is 15 residues long.

There are many counts of this clonotype. CDR3 residues: CASGIYSSNTEAFF. CDR3 DNA sequence: TGTGCCAGCGGGATCTACAGCAGTAACACTGAAGCTTTCTTT. The rearrangement uses TRBV6-2 or TRBV6-3 and TRBJ1-1, with no clear D. This CDR3 contains 14 residues. CDR1 and CDR2 (germline): MNHEY, SVGEGT. The V and J ends lost 8 bases and 2 bases respectively, with 15 bases between them.

At least ten counts were recorded for this clonotype. V and J are TRBV20-1 and TRBJ2-1; a weak D match, TRBD2 (6 bases). Trimming removed 1 base from V and 5 bases from J, with 24 bases in between. The germline V gene has CDR1 DFQATT and CDR2 SNEGSKA (reference sequence). The CDR3 has 18 amino acids. CDR3 sequence (DNA): TGCAGTGCTAGAGGCGGGGTGGGGTTAAAGAGAAGCGACAATGAGCAGTTCTTC. Translated: CSARGGVGLKRSDNEQFF.

The sample holds many counts of this clonotype. The rearrangement joins TRBV4-1 to TRBJ2-7; D gene unclear. Trimming cost V 0 bases and J 2 bases, with 14 bases left between them. Germline loops: CDR1 MGHRA, CDR2 YSYEKL. The CDR3 consists of 16 residues. The CDR3: CASSQESLSVPYEQYF. The CDR3 coding sequence is TGCGCCAGCAGCCAAGAGAGTCTGTCAGTGCCCTACGAGCAGTACTTC.

Of note for this clonotype: This could be a read error, since a much larger clone is one nucleotide away. This chain joins TRBV28 and TRBJ2-7; D may be TRBD1 (5 bases). Germline values: CDR1 MDHEN, CDR2 SYDVKM. This CDR3 has 14 amino acids. The CDR3 protein is CAGSFQGATYEQYF. The CDR3 region has the DNA TGTGCCGGCAGTTTTCAAGGGGCCACCTACGAGCAGTACTTC.

This clonotype has at least ten counts. J is TRBJ1-3 and V is TRBV6-1; 9 bases agree with TRBD1. Losses at the gene ends were 8 bases for V and 8 bases for J; bases not matched to a gene: 10. Germline V CDR1 and CDR2: MNHNS, SASEGT. The CDR3 has 14 residues. The CDR3 nucleotides are TGTGCCAGCTCTAACGCGGACAGGGGTCACACCATATATTTT. This gives the protein CASSNADRGHTIYF.

This clonotype is a singleton in its sample. Sequence at one end of the junction differs from germline and may be a read error. The chain joins TRBV20-1 to TRBJ1-2, with D tentatively TRBD1 (5 bases). The CDR3 has 12 residues. Germline lookup yields CDR1 DFQATT and CDR2 SNEGSKA (reference sequence). CDR3 in DNA: TGCAGTGCTAGAGAAGACAGTTGGGGCTACACATTC. This gives the protein CSAREDSWGYTF.

Points on this clonotype: One base separates it from a far larger clone, so it is likely a read error. The chain links TRBV6-2 or TRBV6-3 to TRBJ2-1; TRBD2 aligns across 8 bases. The germline gives CDR1 MNHEY, CDR2 SVGEGT. CDR3 size: 16 residues. J gave up 1 base and V 5 bases, and 7 bases lay outside the gene matches. The CDR3 region has the DNA TGTGCCAGCAGTGTATCGTCGGGAGGGTCCTACAATGAGCAGTTCTTC. Translation: CASSVSSGGSYNEQFF.

This sequence joins TRBV3-1 and TRBJ2-4; the match to TRBD2 covers 10 bases. Trimming at V came to 5 bases and at J to 0 bases, leaving 7 bases not matched to a gene. Germline loops: CDR1 LGHDT, CDR2 YNNKEL (reference sequence). This CDR3 comprises 17 residues. The CDR3: CASSKGLAEVAKNIQYF. CDR3 DNA sequence: TGTGCCAGCAGCAAAGGACTAGCGGAGGTAGCCAAAAACATTCAGTACTTC.

Judged by abundance, this clonotype is medium-sized. The chain combines TRBV12-3 or TRBV12-4 with TRBJ2-2, with a tentative D call TRBD2 (6 bases). Trimming removed 8 bases at V and 4 bases at J, with 17 bases between. The CDR3 is 15 residues long. CDR3 amino acids: CASADGGTLTGELFF. In DNA form, the CDR3 reads TGTGCCAGCGCTGACGGCGGGACCCTCACCGGGGAGCTGTTTTTT.

This clonotype was counted at least ten times. The J gene is TRBJ1-2, the V gene TRBV20-1, with D unclear. The germline V gene has CDR1 DFQATT and CDR2 SNEGSKA (reference sequence). V shed 5 bases and J shed 4 bases, with 23 bases lying between them. The CDR3 is made up of 16 amino acids. The CDR3 loop is CSASDPQPTRVYGYTF. CDR3 nucleotides: TGCAGTGCTTCCGACCCCCAGCCGACACGGGTCTATGGCTACACCTTC.

This clonotype occurred many times. The DNA for the CDR3 is TGTGCCAGCAACCAAGGGACTAGCGGGAGTAATGAGCAGTTCTTC. Amino acid sequence: CASNQGTSGSNEQFF. The V call is TRBV28, the J call TRBJ2-1, with TRBD2 matching 14 bases. The CDR3 loop spans 15 amino acids. V was clipped by 7 bases and J by 7 bases; unmatched bases: 6. Germline V gives CDR1 MDHEN, CDR2 SYDVKM.

This clonotype has a count of ten or more. V usage is TRBV24-1 and J usage is TRBJ2-3; D is unclear. V lost 1 base and J lost 0, with 1 base in between. CDR3 length equals 13 residues. The germline V gene has CDR1 KGHDR and CDR2 SFDVKD. The CDR3 DNA sequence: TGTGCCACCAGTGATTTTAGCACAGATACGCAGTATTTT. It encodes CATSDFSTDTQYF.

This clonotype was seen repeatedly, ten times or more. The chain joins TRBV2 to TRBJ1-1; D unclear. Trimming cost V 3 bases and J 1 base, with 9 bases left between them. The CDR3 extends over 14 amino acids. The V gene's germline CDR1 is SNHLY and CDR2 FYNNEI. CDR3 nucleotide sequence: TGTGCCAGCAGTGATTACAGCTCGAACACTGAAGCTTTCTTT. Its translation is CASSDYSSNTEAFF.

This clonotype showed up many times. The V gene is TRBV7-2, the J gene TRBJ2-4, with D hard to call. V shed 8 bases and J shed 0 bases, with 8 bases lying between them. CDR1 SGHTA and CDR2 FQGNSA come from the germline V gene. The CDR3 covers 13 residues. The CDR3 region is CASQELAKNIQYF. In DNA, the CDR3 is TGTGCCAGCCAGGAGCTAGCCAAAAACATTCAGTACTTC.